The clone carrying this T cell receptor beta chain has more than one count but fewer than ten. The CDR3 has 17 amino acids. The PCR employed 60 Vbeta primers together with 13 Jbeta primers. Repertoires were generated with immunoSEQ multiplex PCR, while TCRdb's copy carries only in-frame clones and drops some. The profile shows some 180,000 clones, 70% to 80% of them singletons. These data are taken from a study of cytomegalovirus exposure and HLA in healthy donors. The source is a woman in her sixties in good health and CMV-seropositive. The chain joins TRBV21-1 to TRBJ1-5; the DNA was not used to check the table's D call, TRBD1. TRBV21-1 is designated a pseudogene. The sample was PBMCs. CDR3 sequence reads: CASSKEEGASSNQPQHF. In DNA form, the CDR3 reads TGTGCCAGCAGCAAAGAAGAGGGGGCGAGTTCCAATCAGCCCCAGCATTTT.